Shown below are 18 T cell receptor beta chains from a single sample sequenced in a study of cytomegalovirus exposure and HLA in healthy donors. Primers for the PCR totalled 60 Vbeta and 13 Jbeta. Sequencing used immunoSEQ multiplex PCR; TCRdb keeps in-frame clones, though not all of them. The table records about 150,000 clones, 60% to 85% of them present only once. Sequenced material: PBMCs. Receptor source: a man aged 35-49 years in good health and CMV-seropositive.

The chain has TRBV6-5 and TRBJ1-3; D remains ambiguous. Per germline, CDR1 MNHEY and CDR2 SVGAGI. The CDR3 is made up of 16 amino acids. V dropped 0 bases and J dropped 2 bases, with 11 bases sitting between them. Written as DNA, the CDR3 is TGTGCCAGCAGTTACTCGCGTACCTCACCTGGAAACACCATATATTTT. Translating gives CASSYSRTSPGNTIYF.

The V call is TRBV6-5, the J call TRBJ2-1, with 15 nucleotides matching TRBD2. This CDR3 contains 16 residues. Germline V CDR1 and CDR2: MNHEY, SVGAGI. V was pared by 4 bases and J by 8 bases, with 6 bases of the junction left unmatched. CDR3 DNA sequence: TGTGCCAGCAGTTCTCGGACTAGCGGGAGGGTTGATGAGCAGTTCTTC. It yields the protein CASSSRTSGRVDEQFF.

J is TRBJ2-1 and V is TRBV19, with 11 bases lining up with TRBD2. The CDR3 is 16 residues long. J was trimmed by 7 bases and V by 5 bases; bases with no gene match: 10. CDR1 and CDR2 from the germline V gene are LNHDA and SQIVND (reference sequence). In DNA form, the CDR3 reads TGTGCCAGTAGTCAAATAGCGGGAGGGCCAAGAAATGAGCAGTTCTTC. Translated: CASSQIAGGPRNEQFF.

The chain carries TRBV14 and TRBJ1-2; no clear D. The CDR3 contains 14 residues. Between the trimmed V and J ends, which lost 3 bases and 2 bases, there was a span of 10 bases. Germline CDR1 and CDR2: SGHDN and FVKESK. In DNA form, the CDR3 reads TGTGCCAGCAGCCACCGGGATAGGAACTATGGCTACACCTTC. Amino acids: CASSHRDRNYGYTF.

The V call is TRBV18, the J call TRBJ2-3, with 11 bases identical to TRBD1. The germline gives CDR1 KGHSH, CDR2 LQKENI. Trimming removed 6 bases from V and 5 bases from J; junction bases left unmatched: 7. The CDR3 sequence is 15 residues long. The CDR3 nucleotides are TGTGCCAGCTCGCCCGGACAGGGGGCTATAGATACGCAGTATTTT. It codes for CASSPGQGAIDTQYF. Together with reference TRBV18 and TRBJ2-3, the CDR3 gives the full variable domain: NAGVMQNPRHLVRRRGQEARLRCSPMKGHSHVYWYRQLPEEGLKFMVYLQKENIIDESGMPKERFSAEFPKEGPSILRIQQVVRGDSAAYFCASSPGQGAIDTQYFGPGTRLTVL.

The chain employs TRBV19 and TRBJ2-1; 7 positions agree with TRBD1. The CDR3 runs to 12 residues. The V segment lost 9 bases and the J segment 3 bases; nucleotides outside the gene matches: 2. The germline V gene encodes CDR1 LNHDA and CDR2 SQIVND (reference sequence). CDR3 coding DNA: TGTGCCAGGGGACAGAGCTACAATGAGCAGTTCTTC. Translated: CARGQSYNEQFF.

J is TRBJ2-1 and V is TRBV4-3; 14 bases are shared with TRBD2. This CDR3 has 17 amino acids. With V trimmed by 1 base and J by 4 bases, 3 bases remained unmatched. Per the germline V gene, CDR1 is LGHNA and CDR2 is YSLEER. CDR3 in amino acids: CASSQGGLAGGYNEQFF. The CDR3 DNA reads TGCGCCAGCAGCCAAGGCGGACTAGCGGGAGGATACAATGAGCAGTTCTTC.

This clone was observed a single time. J is TRBJ2-1 and V is TRBV7-9; no reliable D call. CDR3 length: 15 amino acids. Trimming left V 3 bases short and J 2 bases short, with 11 bases between. From germline, CDR1 is SEHNR and CDR2 FQNEAQ (reference sequence). The CDR3 DNA follows: TGTGCCAGCAGCTTGGGCTTTCCACCCTACAATGAGCAGTTCTTC. It translates to CASSLGFPPYNEQFF.

This clone was seen only once. The chain carries TRBV30 and TRBJ2-1; 7 positions match TRBD2. The ends lost 1 base at V and 4 bases at J; junction bases unmatched: 13. The CDR3 has 17 residues. In germline, CDR1 is GTSNPN, CDR2 SVGIG (reference sequence). CDR3 residues: CAWSDPTGLVSYNEQFF. The CDR3 region has the DNA TGTGCCTGGAGTGACCCAACCGGACTAGTCTCTTACAATGAGCAGTTCTTC.

V usage is TRBV7-9 and J usage is TRBJ1-1; 7 bases line up with TRBD1. V trimming: 7 bases; J trimming: 0 bases; junction bases outside the gene matches: 8. From germline, CDR1 is SEHNR and CDR2 FQNEAQ (reference sequence). CDR3 size: 15 residues. In nucleotides, the CDR3 is TGTGCCAGCAAGGGGGCGAGGGAGGTGAACACTGAAGCTTTCTTT. Translating gives CASKGAREVNTEAFF.

The V and J genes are TRBV11-2 and TRBJ2-7; the match to TRBD1 covers 7 bases. Per the germline V gene, CDR1 is SGHAT and CDR2 is FQNNGV. Unmatched junction bases numbered 8, after V lost 3 bases and J lost 3 bases. CDR3 length: 15 residues. DNA for the CDR3: TGTGCCAGCAGCTTCCAGACAGGGAAGGGCTACGAGCAGTACTTC. Encoded protein: CASSFQTGKGYEQYF.

The chain carries TRBV7-9 and TRBJ2-1, with TRBD2 as a possible D gene (6 bases). Germline V gene data show CDR1 as SEHNR and CDR2 as FQNEAQ (reference sequence). The V end was cut by 5 bases, the J end by 8 bases, with 10 bases between. CDR3 length: 12 residues. CDR3 sequence reads: CASSPWGDEQFF. The CDR3 DNA sequence: TGTGCCAGCAGCCCGTGGGGGGATGAGCAGTTCTTC.

The J gene is TRBJ2-5, the V gene TRBV5-6; 8 nucleotides agree with TRBD1. The CDR3 length is 13 residues. Losses at the gene ends were 4 bases for V and 5 bases for J; bases not matched to a gene: 4. Germline values: CDR1 SGHDT, CDR2 YYEEEE. The CDR3 DNA reads as TGTGCCAGCAGCCGGACAGGGACCGAGACCCAGTACTTC. Its translation: CASSRTGTETQYF.

This clone was observed once. The V and J genes are TRBV4-3 and TRBJ1-1, with D uncertain. The V gene's germline CDR1 is LGHNA and CDR2 YSLEER. V lost 0 bases and J lost 1, with 6 bases in between. The CDR3 length is 14 residues. CDR3 amino acids: CASSQEERNTEAFF. CDR3 sequence (DNA): TGCGCCAGCAGCCAAGAAGAGAGGAACACTGAAGCTTTCTTT.

This clone appeared once. The chain is built from TRBV19 and TRBJ1-5; TRBD1 matches at 9 bases. The CDR3 covers 16 residues. Germline CDR1 and CDR2: LNHDA and SQIVND (reference sequence). V dropped 2 bases and J dropped 6; count of bases not matched to a gene: 8. The CDR3 bases are TGTGCCAGTAGTATACACAGGGACAGGGTAAGTCAGCCCCAGCATTTT. Residues: CASSIHRDRVSQPQHF.

The chain has TRBV18 and TRBJ2-1; the match to TRBD2 covers 11 bases. This CDR3 comprises 15 residues. Germline trimming cut 5 bases from V and 10 bases from J; bases unmatched to any gene: 10. Germline V gene sequence: CDR1 KGHSH, CDR2 LQKENI. CDR3 DNA: TGTGCCAGCTCATCCCCAACTAGCGGGAGAGGGGAGCAGTTCTTC. As protein: CASSSPTSGRGEQFF.

The chain links TRBV4-3 to TRBJ2-6; weak D call: TRBD1 (6 bases). CDR3 size: 16 residues. Between the trimmed V and J ends, which lost 0 bases and 4 bases, there was a span of 10 bases. Per germline, CDR1 LGHNA and CDR2 YSLEER. The CDR3: CASSQDRGFGANVLTF. The CDR3 bases are TGCGCCAGCAGCCAAGACAGGGGCTTCGGGGCCAACGTCCTGACTTTC.

The chain combines TRBV7-9 with TRBJ1-2; possible D gene TRBD1, 6 bases. This CDR3 comprises 13 residues. Per the germline V gene, CDR1 is SEHNR and CDR2 is FQNEAQ (reference sequence). The ends were cut back, 5 bases at V and 8 bases at J, with 15 bases in the middle. The CDR3 here is CASSALQGEGYTF. For the CDR3, the DNA is TGTGCCAGCAGCGCCCTACAGGGAGAAGGCTACACCTTC.